This TCR beta chain is drawn from a study of blood T cell repertoires in COVID-19. Germline assignment: CDR1 KGHDR and CDR2 SFDVKD. This CDR3 comprises 15 residues. Trimming cost V 9 bases and J 2 bases; bases outside gene matches: 10. Here immunoSEQ multiplex PCR was the method, and the copy in TCRdb shows in-frame clones only, minus some. The sample has 200,000 to 250,000 clones, 80% to 90% seen once. Source material: PBMCs or T cells enriched from blood (not recorded which). This receptor was taken from a woman in her thirties or forties with acute COVID-19. The chain combines TRBV24-1 with TRBJ2-3, with TRBD2 matching 7 bases. This chain's CDR3 is CATSNSGRVTDTQYF. The CDR3 DNA follows: TGTGCCACCTCGAATTCGGGGAGGGTCACAGATACGCAGTATTTT.